A single sample gave rise to the 24 T cell receptor beta chains below, sequenced in a study of beta chain features in type 1 diabetes. Expressed TCRB transcripts were sequenced after all isolated RNA was converted to cDNA. The repertoire was sequenced with immunoSEQ multiplex PCR; TCRdb's copy has only in-frame clones and lacks some. The sample holds 900,000 or so clones, 15% to 20% seen once. Input material: naive CD4+ T cells from blood. The receptors were gathered from a woman in her late teens or twenties in good health.

This clone came up a few times. The V and J genes are TRBV14 and TRBJ1-1; perhaps TRBD1 as D (5 bases). In germline, CDR1 is SGHDN, CDR2 FVKESK. The CDR3 has 13 residues. V was pared by 4 bases and J by 11 bases, with 17 bases between. CDR3 nucleotides: TGTGCCAGCAGCCTGAGTGGCCAGGGAATGGCTTTCTTT. Amino acid sequence: CASSLSGQGMAFF.

There are a few counts of this clone. This CDR3 is CASSSTGTGLMGYGYTF. CDR3 coding DNA: TGTGCCAGCAGTTCAACCGGGACAGGGCTTATGGGCTATGGCTACACCTTC. The chain carries TRBV28 and TRBJ1-2, with 9 nucleotides matching TRBD1. V lost 4 bases and J lost 4; bases outside the gene matches: 13. Germline CDR1 reads MDHEN; CDR2 reads SYDVKM. CDR3 length: 17 amino acids.

The V gene is TRBV6-5, the J gene TRBJ2-5; D tentatively reads TRBD1 or TRBD2 (5 bases each). The length of the CDR3 is 13 residues. Trimming removed 6 bases from V and 2 bases from J, with 10 bases in between. CDR1 and CDR2 from the germline V gene are MNHEY and SVGAGI. The CDR3 protein is CASSRGRQETQYF. DNA of the CDR3: TGTGCCAGCAGCCGGGGACGGCAAGAGACCCAGTACTTC.

This sequence joins TRBV7-8 and TRBJ2-5; D not certain. V was cut by 6 bases and J by 2 bases, with 10 bases left in between. The CDR3 is made up of 13 amino acids. The germline CDR1 and CDR2 sequences are SGHVS and FQNEAQ. CDR3 protein: CASSVRMQETQYF. The CDR3 bases are TGTGCCAGCAGTGTGCGGATGCAAGAGACCCAGTACTTC.

The chain combines TRBV7-2 with TRBJ2-2, with 10 bases matching TRBD2. V shed 5 bases, J shed 6 bases, and the junction held 9 bases outside the gene matches. CDR3 length: 16 amino acids. Germline V gives CDR1 SGHTA, CDR2 FQGNSA. CDR3: CASSKREGPGAGELFF. The DNA of the CDR3 is TGTGCCAGCAGCAAGCGGGAGGGCCCCGGGGCCGGGGAGCTGTTTTTT. Full variable domain (remainder filled in from reference TRBV7-2 and TRBJ2-2): GAGVSQSPSNKVTEKGKDVELRCDPISGHTALYWYRQSLGQGLEFLIYFQGNSAPDKSGLPSDRFSAERTGGSVSTLTIQRTQQEDSAVYLCASSKREGPGAGELFFGEGSRLTVL.

The chain links TRBV7-9 to TRBJ1-2, with 9 positions matching TRBD1. This CDR3 has 15 residues. The germline V gene has CDR1 SEHNR and CDR2 FQNEAQ (reference sequence). V shed 0 bases and J 6 bases; nucleotides not matched to a gene: 5. This CDR3 is CASSLAKQGAHGYTF. For the CDR3, the DNA is TGTGCCAGCAGCTTAGCGAAACAGGGGGCGCATGGCTACACCTTC.

This clone has just a few counts. The chain has TRBV20-1 and TRBJ2-1; D gene ambiguous. CDR3 length equals 11 residues. The germline V and J ends were trimmed by 3 bases and 8 bases, with 8 bases remaining between them. In germline, CDR1 is DFQATT, CDR2 SNEGSKA (reference sequence). The CDR3 loop is CSASPRHEQFF. CDR3 coding DNA: TGCAGTGCTAGTCCACGGCATGAGCAGTTCTTC.

V gene TRBV11-3 combines with J gene TRBJ2-1; a weak D match, TRBD2 (5 bases). V was shortened by 5 bases and J by 5 bases, with 10 bases between the two germline ends. There are 13 residues in the CDR3. Germline CDR1 and CDR2: SGHNT and YENEEA. Written as DNA, the CDR3 is TGTGCCAGCAGCCCGTTCGGGAACAATGAGCAGTTCTTC. Translating it yields CASSPFGNNEQFF.

This clone was observed a few times. The chain is built from TRBV19 and TRBJ2-5; 11 bases are a match to TRBD2. The CDR3 is 15 residues long. Losses at the gene ends were 10 bases for V and 5 bases for J; bases not matched to a gene: 12. Looked up from germline, CDR1 is LNHDA and CDR2 is SQIVND (reference sequence). The CDR3 is CATKLLAGGKETQYF. The CDR3 nucleotides read TGTGCCACCAAACTTCTAGCGGGAGGAAAGGAGACCCAGTACTTC.

The chain employs TRBV10-3 and TRBJ2-2, with D perhaps assigned TRBD1 or TRBD2 (6 bases each). Trimming left V 0 bases short and J 4 bases short, with 15 bases between. The CDR3 extends over 17 amino acids. Germline V gene data show CDR1 as ENHRY and CDR2 as SYGVKD. The CDR3 region is CAISESPGGGSTGELFF. The CDR3 nucleotides read TGTGCCATCAGTGAGTCGCCTGGAGGGGGGAGCACCGGGGAGCTGTTTTTT.

This clone was seen only a few times. V gene TRBV28 combines with J gene TRBJ2-7; D ambiguous. The germline V gene encodes CDR1 MDHEN and CDR2 SYDVKM. This CDR3 region has 13 residues. The germline V and J ends were trimmed by 4 bases and 4 bases, with 11 bases remaining between them. The DNA of the CDR3 is TGTGCCAGCAGTTCCCCCCCCCATTACGAGCAGTACTTC. This codes for CASSSPPHYEQYF.

The sample holds a few counts of this clone. The chain's CDR3 is CASSSSGPYEQYF. CDR3 DNA: TGTGCCAGCAGCTCATCAGGGCCCTACGAGCAGTACTTC. The V gene is TRBV7-9, the J gene TRBJ2-7; a weak D match, TRBD1 (5 bases). Germline V CDR1 and CDR2: SEHNR, FQNEAQ (reference sequence). V lost 4 bases and J lost 2, with 9 bases in between. This CDR3 has 13 residues.

The chain has TRBV4-2 and TRBJ2-1, with 7 bases fitting TRBD1. Germline V gene data show CDR1 as LGHNA and CDR2 as YNFKEQ. V dropped 1 base and J dropped 5; count of bases not matched to a gene: 5. This CDR3 comprises 15 residues. This CDR3 reads CASSQVGQTHNEQFF. Written as DNA, the CDR3 is TGTGCCAGCAGCCAAGTGGGACAGACACACAATGAGCAGTTCTTC.

This clone was detected only a few times. The V and J genes are TRBV2 and TRBJ2-4; TRBD1 aligns across 7 bases. This CDR3 is 20 amino acids long. The germline V gene encodes CDR1 SNHLY and CDR2 FYNNEI. The J segment lost 0 bases and the V segment lost 4 bases, leaving 18 bases of the junction unmatched. This CDR3 reads CASSGRSGTDIRLAKNIQYF. DNA for the CDR3: TGTGCCAGCAGTGGAAGGTCCGGGACAGATATCCGTCTAGCCAAAAACATTCAGTACTTC.

This chain connects TRBV28 to TRBJ2-5; D may be TRBD1 (5 bases). The V end lost 3 bases, the J end lost 5 bases, and 19 bases lay between the germline ends. In germline, CDR1 is MDHEN, CDR2 SYDVKM. The CDR3 totals 16 residues. CDR3: CASSFLSQGSWETQYF. The CDR3 nucleotides read TGTGCCAGCAGTTTTTTGTCGCAGGGTAGTTGGGAGACCCAGTACTTC.

The V and J genes are TRBV10-3 and TRBJ1-1; D gene unclear. The CDR3 is 13 residues long. Looked up from germline, CDR1 is ENHRY and CDR2 is SYGVKD. V shed 10 bases and J shed 5 bases, with 17 bases lying between them. CDR3 residues: CATSLFRKTEAFF. CDR3 coding DNA: TGTGCCACCTCGCTGTTCCGAAAAACTGAAGCTTTCTTT.

This rearrangement joins TRBV18 to TRBJ2-7; 11 bases match TRBD1. The CDR3 covers 14 residues. With 6 bases clipped from V and 12 bases from J, the junction kept 13 bases outside the gene matches. CDR1 and CDR2 from the germline V gene are KGHSH and LQKENI. The CDR3 DNA reads TGTGCCAGCTCTCCGATGGTGGGACAGGGGGAGTGGTACTTC. Protein sequence: CASSPMVGQGEWYF. Full variable domain (missing parts from reference TRBV18 and TRBJ2-7): NAGVMQNPRHLVRRRGQEARLRCSPMKGHSHVYWYRQLPEEGLKFMVYLQKENIIDESGMPKERFSAEFPKEGPSILRIQQVVRGDSAAYFCASSPMVGQGEWYFGPGTRLTVT.

The chain joins TRBV25-1 to TRBJ1-6; 10 nucleotides line up with TRBD1. V gave up 10 bases and J gave up 3 bases; unmatched junction bases: 3. Germline assignment: CDR1 MGHDK and CDR2 SYGVNS. The CDR3 has 14 amino acids. This chain's CDR3 is CATRTGGYNSPLHF. CDR3 bases: TGTGCCACCCGGACAGGGGGCTATAATTCACCCCTCCACTTT. Drawing the rest from reference TRBV25-1 and TRBJ1-6, the complete variable domain is EADIYQTPRYLVIGTGKKITLECSQTMGHDKMYWYQQDPGMELHLIHYSYGVNSTEKGDLSSESTVSRIRTEHFPLTLESARPSHTSQYLCATRTGGYNSPLHFGNGTRLTVT.

This chain links TRBV27 with TRBJ2-7; D ambiguous. Trimming stripped 6 bases from V and 3 bases from J, with 12 bases between. This CDR3 region has 13 residues. Looked up from germline, CDR1 is MNHEY and CDR2 is SMNVEV (reference sequence). The CDR3 coding sequence is TGTGCCAGCAGCTCTACTACCAACTACGAGCAGTACTTC. Translation: CASSSTTNYEQYF.

This clone was seen more than once but under ten times. Mismatch with germline at one junction end may stem from a read error. The same CDR3 is also encoded by other DNA sequences in this sample. Here the CDR3 DNA reads TGTGCCAGCAGCCTGTCCCGGGACAGTGTTCAGGACTTC. It encodes CASSLSRDSVQDF. J is TRBJ2-7 and V is TRBV5-6; 7 nucleotides line up with TRBD1. Germline values: CDR1 SGHDT, CDR2 YYEEEE. The CDR3 has 13 residues.

This clone was counted between two and nine times. V gene TRBV2 combines with J gene TRBJ2-7, with 7 bases aligning to TRBD1. Per germline, CDR1 SNHLY and CDR2 FYNNEI. V shed 6 bases, J shed 5 bases, and the junction held 7 bases outside the gene matches. The length of the CDR3 is 13 residues. CDR3 residues: CASSLRQGHEQYF. The CDR3, as DNA: TGTGCCAGCAGCTTAAGACAGGGCCACGAGCAGTACTTC.

The CDR3 spells CASNAGETQYF. CDR3 sequence (DNA): TGTGCCAGCAATGCCGGGGAGACCCAGTACTTC. V gene TRBV6-6 combines with J gene TRBJ2-5; D gene ambiguous. This CDR3 region has 11 residues. V dropped 7 bases and J dropped 5 bases, with 8 bases sitting between them. CDR1 and CDR2 (germline): MNHNY, SVGAGI (reference sequence).

The J gene is TRBJ2-5, the V gene TRBV7-9, with D possibly being TRBD1 (6 bases). Germline V gene lookup returns CDR1 SEHNR and CDR2 FQNEAQ (reference sequence). The CDR3 is 14 residues long. V shed 4 bases and J shed 4 bases, with 13 bases lying between them. The CDR3 spells CASSSTGPAETQYF. CDR3 nucleotides: TGTGCCAGCAGCTCAACAGGGCCCGCAGAGACCCAGTACTTC.

The sample holds a few counts of this clone. The chain employs TRBV21-1 and TRBJ2-1; TRBD2, as called in the table, went unchecked against the DNA. TRBV21-1 is listed as a pseudogene. There are 14 residues in the CDR3. CDR3 sequence: CASRREVECNEQFF. DNA for the CDR3: TGTGCCAGCAGGCGGGAGGTCGAGTGCAATGAGCAGTTCTTC.